Given below is one T cell receptor beta chain in context. Its antigen is as yet unknown. Germline lookup yields CDR1 LGHDT and CDR2 YNNKEL (reference sequence). V lost 0 bases and J 0 bases, leaving 12 bases between the germline ends. This CDR3 contains 16 residues. This sample stems from a study of early T cells in non-severe SARS-CoV-2 infection. About the research overall: Sequencing targeted bulk RNA from unsorted whole blood, leaving chains unpaired.

Study-level results: Matching with VDJdb favored anti-spike CD8 responses (missing private and CD4 specificities).

Individual cDNA molecules received unique molecular identifiers during library preparation. From the 5' RACE reads, TCRdb called clonotypes with MiXCR, one entry per CDR3 protein. The repertoire consists of 52,000 or so distinct CDR3 sequences, with around 12% occurring once and the leading ten covering about 1.4%. The sequence came from an adult who was a healthcare worker with PCR-confirmed SARS-CoV-2 infection or an uninfected control (not recorded which). Sequencing used whole blood. This sequence joins TRBV3-1 and TRBJ2-7; no definite D call. The CDR3 region is CASSQDVTASSYEQYF. The DNA of the CDR3 is TGTGCCAGCAGCCAAGATGTGACGGCGAGCTCCTACGAGCAGTACTTC.